Below, 18 T cell receptor beta chains from the same sample are listed, as sequenced in a study of CD8 T cells in Susac syndrome. Random hexamers were used to reverse transcribe roughly 0.45 to 1 ug of RNA. Via MiXCR, TCRdb re-called the immunoSEQ multiplex PCR reads, giving one row per CDR3 protein. The sample lists 150,000 to 190,000 distinct CDR3 sequences, around 95% occurring once. Source material: CD4+ T cells from PBMCs. The receptors were gathered from a human donor with Susac syndrome.

This clonotype was counted only a few times. V and J are TRBV5-1 and TRBJ2-2; D might be TRBD2 (6 bases). V dropped 0 bases and J dropped 2 bases, with 8 bases sitting between them. The CDR3 extends over 15 amino acids. Germline-derived CDR1 and CDR2 are SGHRS and YFSETQ. CDR3 sequence reads: CASSLAGTNTGELFF. The CDR3 nucleotides are TGCGCCAGCAGCTTGGCCGGGACTAACACCGGGGAGCTGTTTTTT.

The J gene is TRBJ1-2, the V gene TRBV29-1; a weak D match, TRBD1 (6 bases). The CDR3 contains 16 residues. The V gene lost 7 bases and the J gene lost 8 bases, with 29 bases spanning the gap. Germline CDR1 reads SQVTM; CDR2 reads ANQGSEA. The CDR3, as DNA: TGCAGCGCGACGCTCCTGACAGGTGGTAATTTGGGGGGCTACACCTTC. Its translation is CSATLLTGGNLGGYTF.

The genes are TRBV20-1 and TRBJ1-6; D call uncertain. The CDR3 totals 16 residues. Germline V gene sequence: CDR1 DFQATT, CDR2 SNEGSKA (reference sequence). Between the trimmed V and J ends, which lost 0 bases and 0 bases, there was a span of 9 bases. The CDR3 is CSARDLVGSYNSPLHF. CDR3 bases: TGCAGTGCTAGAGATCTTGTTGGCTCCTATAATTCACCCCTCCACTTT.

The J gene is TRBJ2-7, the V gene TRBV25-1, with D uncertain. Trimming cost V 2 bases and J 4 bases, with 15 bases left between them. Germline values: CDR1 MGHDK, CDR2 SYGVNS. The CDR3 length is 15 residues. The CDR3 here is CASSERNDVGYEQYF. The DNA of the CDR3 is TGTGCCAGCAGTGAAAGGAATGACGTGGGGTACGAGCAGTACTTC.

The V gene is TRBV19, the J gene TRBJ2-1; 9 bases line up with TRBD1. Per germline, CDR1 LNHDA and CDR2 SQIVND (reference sequence). Trimming cost V 5 bases and J 8 bases; bases outside gene matches: 7. The CDR3 extends over 14 amino acids. CDR3 amino acids: CASSGTGLGDEQFF. Written as DNA, the CDR3 is TGTGCCAGTAGTGGGACAGGGTTAGGGGATGAGCAGTTCTTC.

The rearrangement links TRBV7-9 to TRBJ2-3, with D tentatively TRBD2 (5 bases). V lost 6 bases and J lost 2, with 12 bases in between. From germline, CDR1 is SEHNR and CDR2 FQNEAQ (reference sequence). This CDR3 contains 14 residues. The CDR3 loop is CASRKGLHTDTQYF. The CDR3 bases are TGTGCCAGCAGGAAAGGACTGCACACAGATACGCAGTATTTT.

The chain links TRBV10-2 to TRBJ2-3, with 7 bases fitting TRBD2. The junction had 5 bases not matched to a gene; V was cut back by 8 bases and J by 0 bases. CDR3 length: 14 amino acids. Looked up from germline, CDR1 is WSHSY and CDR2 is SAAADI. Here the CDR3 DNA reads TGCGCCAGCCGTAGCGGGCTAAGCACAGATACGCAGTATTTT. Amino acids: CASRSGLSTDTQYF.

J is TRBJ1-6 and V is TRBV20-1; D is ambiguous. Germline assignment: CDR1 DFQATT and CDR2 SNEGSKA (reference sequence). Trimming removed 6 bases at V and 8 bases at J, with 14 bases between. The CDR3 spans 13 residues. Written as DNA, the CDR3 is TGCAGTGCCAGTGAAACTTTAGATTCACCCCTCCACTTT. This encodes CSASETLDSPLHF.

The chain uses TRBV4-3 and TRBJ2-1; D is possibly TRBD1 or TRBD2 (5 bases each). The CDR3 runs to 14 residues. Deletions cut 0 bases from V and 6 bases from J, with 9 bases between. Per the germline V gene, CDR1 is LGHNA and CDR2 is YSLEER. CDR3: CASSQEGVGNEQFF. DNA for the CDR3: TGCGCCAGCAGCCAAGAGGGGGTGGGCAATGAGCAGTTCTTC.

The CDR3 DNA is TGCAGTGCTAGGCCCAGGAGGAGCAATCAGCCCCAGCATTTT. This translates into CSARPRRSNQPQHF. The rearrangement joins TRBV20-1 to TRBJ1-5; no clear D. Trimming stripped 3 bases from V and 1 base from J, with 10 bases between. The CDR3 is 14 residues long. The germline V gene encodes CDR1 DFQATT and CDR2 SNEGSKA (reference sequence).

The rearrangement joins TRBV20-1 to TRBJ2-3, with a tentative D call TRBD2 (5 bases). With 1 base removed from V and 6 bases from J, the gap between germline ends came to 5 bases. The germline V gene encodes CDR1 DFQATT and CDR2 SNEGSKA (reference sequence). The CDR3 loop spans 11 amino acids. The CDR3 DNA reads TGCAGTGCTAGAGCGGGGGATACGCAGTATTTT. It translates to CSARAGDTQYF.

This clonotype was observed a single time. The rearrangement joins TRBV11-1 to TRBJ2-6; tentatively, D is TRBD1 or TRBD2 (5 bases each). The CDR3 loop spans 18 amino acids. Trimming stripped 3 bases from V and 0 bases from J, with 15 bases between. The germline V gene has CDR1 SGHAT and CDR2 FQDESV (reference sequence). The CDR3 loop is CASSFRDRTFSGANVLTF. The CDR3 bases are TGTGCCAGCAGCTTCCGGGACCGTACTTTCTCTGGGGCCAACGTCCTGACTTTC.

This sequence joins TRBV20-1 and TRBJ2-2; D unclear. Germline V lookup: CDR1 DFQATT, CDR2 SNEGSKA (reference sequence). CDR3 length: 13 residues. V was pared by 3 bases and J by 1 base, with 6 bases between. Here the CDR3 reads CSASRQNTGELFF. DNA for the CDR3: TGCAGTGCTAGTAGACAGAACACCGGGGAGCTGTTTTTT.

The chain recombines TRBV6-1 with TRBJ1-2, with D hard to call. CDR3 length: 13 amino acids. V shed 6 bases and J shed 5 bases, with 13 bases lying between them. Germline CDR1 MNHNS, CDR2 SASEGT. CDR3 sequence: CASRPPGIYGYTF. The CDR3 coding sequence is TGTGCCAGCAGACCCCCAGGAATTTATGGCTACACCTTC.

This clonotype came up once. This chain connects TRBV6-1 to TRBJ2-7; 9 nucleotides line up with TRBD1. The CDR3 sequence is 16 residues long. Germline trimming cut 6 bases from V and 5 bases from J; bases unmatched to any gene: 14. Germline CDR1 and CDR2: MNHNS and SASEGT. The CDR3 DNA follows: TGTGCCAGCAGACCTAAGGGGACAGGGACGAGGAACGAGCAGTACTTC. It is translated as CASRPKGTGTRNEQYF.

J is TRBJ1-1 and V is TRBV5-1, with 8 bases lining up with TRBD1. The V gene's germline CDR1 is SGHRS and CDR2 YFSETQ. Trimming at V came to 1 base and at J to 2 bases, leaving 7 bases not matched to a gene. The CDR3 loop spans 16 amino acids. The CDR3 sequence is CASSLTVGQGNTEAFF. CDR3 in DNA: TGCGCCAGCAGCTTGACCGTTGGACAGGGAAACACTGAAGCTTTCTTT.

The chain joins TRBV7-8 to TRBJ2-7; no definite D call. Per the germline V gene, CDR1 is SGHVS and CDR2 is FQNEAQ. With 2 bases removed from V and 2 bases from J, the gap between germline ends came to 13 bases. The CDR3 has 15 amino acids. The CDR3 spells CASSLNPPGPYEQYF. CDR3 DNA: TGTGCCAGCAGCTTAAATCCCCCCGGACCCTACGAGCAGTACTTC.

This rearrangement joins TRBV7-9 to TRBJ2-1, with D perhaps being TRBD1 or TRBD2 (5 bases each). The germline V gene encodes CDR1 SEHNR and CDR2 FQNEAQ (reference sequence). V lost 2 bases and J lost 14, with 16 bases in between. The CDR3 is made up of 13 amino acids. Written as DNA, the CDR3 is TGTGCCAGCAGCTTAACCCTTGGGGCCGGGAAGTTCTTC. As protein: CASSLTLGAGKFF.